The 7 T cell receptor beta chains presented below share a single source sample, sequenced in a study of T cell repertoires in cytomegalovirus infection. Each CDR3 protein gets one entry after TCRdb re-called the reads with MiXCR. This sample yields nearly 450,000 distinct CDR3 sequences, of which 25% to 40% are seen a single time; about 13% belongs to the top ten. Source material: PBMCs. The receptor source for this set is a human donor in good health (CMV status not recorded). Some clones in this sample may be carry-over from other donors' samples.

In its sample, this clonotype was seen a few times. This chain joins TRBV6-6 and TRBJ1-1; TRBD1 might be the D (6 bases). V was shortened by 6 bases and J by 2 bases, with 16 bases between the two germline ends. Germline V gene lookup returns CDR1 MNHNY and CDR2 SVGAGI (reference sequence). The CDR3 consists of 15 residues. CDR3 sequence (DNA): TGTGCCAGCAGCTCACAGGGCACCTTAAACACTGAAGCTTTCTTT. Its translation: CASSSQGTLNTEAFF.

Regarding this clonotype: A read error is possible here, since a much larger clone lies one base away. The chain carries TRBV7-2 and TRBJ2-3, with a possible D match to TRBD2 (7 bases). The CDR3 runs to 15 residues. The germline V gene encodes CDR1 SGHTA and CDR2 FQGNSA. V lost 5 bases and J lost 6, with 18 bases in between. The CDR3 DNA is TGTGCCAGCAGCCTGGGGGGGCAGGGACGCGATACGCAGTATTTT. This sequence encodes CASSLGGQGRDTQYF.

This clonotype was seen a few times. The rearrangement links TRBV10-3 to TRBJ2-2; D unresolved. V lost 4 bases to trimming and J lost 1 base, with 4 bases between them. CDR1 and CDR2 (germline): ENHRY, SYGVKD. There are 13 residues in the CDR3. Written as DNA, the CDR3 is TGTGCCATCAGTGGTCAGAACACCGGGGAGCTGTTTTTT. Protein: CAISGQNTGELFF.

This clonotype was seen more than once but under ten times. The V call is TRBV4-1, the J call TRBJ1-1; D perhaps matches TRBD1 (5 bases). Trimming shortened V by 3 bases and J by 0 bases, and 8 bases separated the two germline ends. Per germline, CDR1 MGHRA and CDR2 YSYEKL. The CDR3 runs 14 residues. This chain's CDR3 is CASSQRQLNTEAFF. The DNA of the CDR3 is TGCGCCAGCAGCCAGAGACAGCTGAACACTGAAGCTTTCTTT.

Notes on this clonotype: Since the CDR3 does not end with the conserved phenylalanine or tryptophan, this likely comes from a read error. The limits of the CDR3 on the DNA are not certain, so only TCRdb's listed CDR3 is given. This chain uses TRBV7-2 with TRBJ1-2; the table calls TRBD1, which could not be checked here. Germline V gene data show CDR1 as SGHTA and CDR2 as FQGNSA. The CDR3 spans 16 residues, counting both ends. CDR3 region: CASIPTYRFGYYGYNL.

The V and J genes are TRBV24-1 and TRBJ2-3; possibly TRBD2 for D (6 bases). Trimming cost V 7 bases and J 2 bases, with 12 bases left between them. The CDR3 spans 14 residues. Germline-derived CDR1 and CDR2 are KGHDR and SFDVKD. DNA for the CDR3: TGTGCCACCAGGGCGGAGGGCTACACAGATACGCAGTATTTT. It translates to CATRAEGYTDTQYF.

The genes are TRBV24-1 and TRBJ2-5, with a tentative D call TRBD2 (7 bases). Germline CDR1 reads KGHDR; CDR2 reads SFDVKD. There are 16 residues in the CDR3. V lost 1 base and J 5 bases, leaving 16 bases between the germline ends. The CDR3 is CATSDLRRGGLETQYF. The CDR3 coding sequence is TGTGCCACCAGTGATTTAAGGAGGGGGGGCCTTGAGACCCAGTACTTC.